This TCR beta chain is drawn from a study of cytomegalovirus exposure and HLA in healthy donors. For this clone: Its cognate antigen is unknown.

From germline, CDR1 is MDHEN and CDR2 SYDVKM. The CDR3 extends over 13 amino acids. Trimming cost V 2 bases and J 11 bases, with 15 bases left between them. Whole-study findings and limits: Follow-up analysis later connected one missense variant in DCLRE1C with trimming of TCR beta V- and J-genes. Specificity for CMV antigens was confirmed in vitro for three of the CMV-associated chains.

The PCR ran on 60 Vbeta and 13 Jbeta primers. Profiled with immunoSEQ multiplex PCR; TCRdb holds only in-frame clones, not every one. The sample has about 190,000 clones, and its top ten clones hold roughly 0.98%. The chain has TRBV28 and TRBJ2-5, with TRBD1 as a possible D gene (6 bases). The source is a woman aged 30 to 39 in good health and CMV-seropositive. Sample: PBMCs. CDR3 loop: CASSLGGPGKQYF. CDR3 nucleotide sequence: TGTGCCAGCAGTTTAGGGGGCCCCGGTAAGCAGTACTTC.